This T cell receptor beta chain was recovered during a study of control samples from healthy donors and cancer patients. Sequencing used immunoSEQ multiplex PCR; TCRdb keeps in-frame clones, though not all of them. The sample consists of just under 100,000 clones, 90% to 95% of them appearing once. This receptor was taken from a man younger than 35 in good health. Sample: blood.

CDR3 coding DNA: TGTGCCAGCAGCTACGGAACGAACACTGAAGCTTTCTTT. This codes for CASSYGTNTEAFF. The chain recombines TRBV4-2 with TRBJ1-1; D ambiguous. V shed 5 bases and J shed 1 base, with 8 bases lying between them. The CDR3 contains 13 residues. Germline V CDR1 and CDR2: LGHNA, YNFKEQ.